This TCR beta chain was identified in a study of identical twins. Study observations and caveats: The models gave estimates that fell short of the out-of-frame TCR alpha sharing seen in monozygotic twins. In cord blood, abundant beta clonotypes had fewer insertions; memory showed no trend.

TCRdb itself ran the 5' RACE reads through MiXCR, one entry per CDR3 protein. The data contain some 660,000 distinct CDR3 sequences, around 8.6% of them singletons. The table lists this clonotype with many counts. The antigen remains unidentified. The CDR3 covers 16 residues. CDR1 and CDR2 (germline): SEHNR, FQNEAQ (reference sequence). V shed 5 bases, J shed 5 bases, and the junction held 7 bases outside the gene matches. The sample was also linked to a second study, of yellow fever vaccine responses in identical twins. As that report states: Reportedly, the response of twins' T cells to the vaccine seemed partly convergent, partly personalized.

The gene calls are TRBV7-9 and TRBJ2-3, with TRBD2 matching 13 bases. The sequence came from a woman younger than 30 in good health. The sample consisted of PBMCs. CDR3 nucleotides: TGTGCCAGCAGCGTAACTAGCGGGAGGGCCAAAGATACGCAGTATTTT. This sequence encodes CASSVTSGRAKDTQYF.